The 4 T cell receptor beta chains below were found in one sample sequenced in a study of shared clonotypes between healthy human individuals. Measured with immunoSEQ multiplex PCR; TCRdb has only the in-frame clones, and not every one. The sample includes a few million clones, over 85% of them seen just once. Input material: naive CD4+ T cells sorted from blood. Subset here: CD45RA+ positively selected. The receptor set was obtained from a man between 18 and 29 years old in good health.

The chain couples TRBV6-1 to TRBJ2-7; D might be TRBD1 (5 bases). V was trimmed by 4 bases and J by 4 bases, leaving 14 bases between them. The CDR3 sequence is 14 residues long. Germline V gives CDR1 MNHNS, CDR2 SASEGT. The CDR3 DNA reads TGTGCCAGCAGTGTAAGGGGAAACTGGTACGAGCAGTACTTC. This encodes CASSVRGNWYEQYF.

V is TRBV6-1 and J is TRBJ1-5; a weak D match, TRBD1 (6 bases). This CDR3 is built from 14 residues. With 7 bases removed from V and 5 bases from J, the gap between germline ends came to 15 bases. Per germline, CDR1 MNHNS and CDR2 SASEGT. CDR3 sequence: CASTGWGADQPQHF. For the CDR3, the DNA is TGTGCCAGCACCGGTTGGGGGGCAGATCAGCCCCAGCATTTT.

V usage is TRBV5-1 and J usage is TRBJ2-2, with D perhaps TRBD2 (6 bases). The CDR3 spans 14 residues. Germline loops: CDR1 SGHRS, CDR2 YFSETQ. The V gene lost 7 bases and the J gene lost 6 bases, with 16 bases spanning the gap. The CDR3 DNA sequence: TGCGCCAGCGGATATCCTAGCGTCGCCGGGGAGCTGTTTTTT. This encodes CASGYPSVAGELFF. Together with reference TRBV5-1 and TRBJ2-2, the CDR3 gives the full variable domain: KAGVTQTPRYLIKTRGQQVTLSCSPISGHRSVSWYQQTPGQGLQFLFEYFSETQRNKGNFPGRFSGRQFSNSRSEMNVSTLELGDSALYLCASGYPSVAGELFFGEGSRLTVL.

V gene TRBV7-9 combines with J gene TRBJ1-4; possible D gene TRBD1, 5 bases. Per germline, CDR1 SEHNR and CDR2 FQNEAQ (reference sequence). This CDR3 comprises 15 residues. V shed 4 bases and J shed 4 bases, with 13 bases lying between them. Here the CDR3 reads CASSSSGPYNEKLFF. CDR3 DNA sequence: TGTGCCAGCAGCTCCTCAGGGCCTTATAATGAAAAACTGTTTTTT.